Presented here are 15 T cell receptor beta chains from one specimen sequenced in a study of PD-1 blockade in classical Hodgkin lymphoma. Clones were read by immunoSEQ multiplex PCR, and TCRdb kept only the in-frame ones, dropping some. This sample has approximately 9,900 clones; around 70% occur once, and the top ten carry 9.5% to 13%. Stated time point: cycle 4 day 1 (C4D1), after 5 to 7 weeks of nivolumab. After autologous stem cell transplantation all patients relapsed, and prior brentuximab vedotin exposure differed between cohorts. After thawing, PBMCs were subjected to magnetic negative selection to isolate CD8+ T cells. Sequences were derived from CD8+ T cells from blood, sampled before the fourth cycle of nivolumab. The receptors shown here come from a human donor with classical Hodgkin lymphoma.

The chain links TRBV28 to TRBJ2-3; weak D call: TRBD2 (5 bases). The CDR3 covers 14 residues. CDR1 and CDR2 (germline): MDHEN, SYDVKM. V was clipped by 5 bases and J by 5 bases, with 14 bases between them. CDR3 amino acids: CASSPELGVDTQYF. CDR3 nucleotide sequence: TGTGCCAGCAGTCCCGAATTGGGAGTAGATACGCAGTATTTT.

The chain employs TRBV11-2 and TRBJ2-5; no definite D call. Trimming left V 5 bases short and J 9 bases short, with 10 bases between. Germline V CDR1 and CDR2: SGHAT, FQNNGV. This CDR3 comprises 11 residues. The CDR3 bases are TGTGCCAGCAGCCCGAACCAGGCCCAGTACTTC. Translated, it gives CASSPNQAQYF. Complete variable domain (other parts from reference TRBV11-2 and TRBJ2-5): EAGVAQSPRYKIIEKRQSVAFWCNPISGHATLYWYQQILGQGPKLLIQFQNNGVVDDSQLPKDRFSAERLKGVDSTLKIQPAKLEDSAVYLCASSPNQAQYFGPGTRLLVL.

The V and J genes are TRBV30 and TRBJ2-7; the D is unclear. Deletions cut 0 bases from V and 3 bases from J, with 6 bases between. Germline V gene data show CDR1 as GTSNPN and CDR2 as SVGIG (reference sequence). The CDR3 has 12 residues. The DNA of the CDR3 is TGTGCCTGGAGTGTGGGCCTCTACGAGCAGTACTTC. As protein: CAWSVGLYEQYF.

In this sample, this clone turned up a few times. This chain connects TRBV27 to TRBJ2-7, with D maybe TRBD1 (6 bases). Germline V lookup: CDR1 MNHEY, CDR2 SMNVEV (reference sequence). The germline V and J ends were trimmed by 6 bases and 3 bases, with 15 bases remaining between them. The CDR3 is 14 residues long. This CDR3 is CASSRDTWGYEQYF. DNA of the CDR3: TGTGCCAGCAGCCGGGACACCTGGGGCTACGAGCAGTACTTC.

Written as DNA, the CDR3 is TGCGCCAGCAGACAGGGGGTAAACACTGAAGCTTTCTTT. It codes for CASRQGVNTEAFF. The chain recombines TRBV10-1 with TRBJ1-1, with TRBD1 matching over 8 bases. Germline CDR1 is WNHNN and CDR2 is SYGVQD (reference sequence). V dropped 6 bases and J dropped 2; count of bases not matched to a gene: 2. This CDR3 has 13 amino acids.

This chain uses TRBV27 with TRBJ2-3; D gene uncertain. Trimming stripped 3 bases from V and 0 bases from J, with 7 bases between. Germline CDR1 is MNHEY and CDR2 is SMNVEV (reference sequence). The CDR3 sequence is 14 residues long. The CDR3 DNA reads as TGTGCCAGCAGTTTTGTGGACAGCACAGATACGCAGTATTTT. Protein product: CASSFVDSTDTQYF.

This chain uses TRBV7-9 with TRBJ2-1, with D possibly matching TRBD1 (6 bases). Germline V lookup: CDR1 SEHNR, CDR2 FQNEAQ (reference sequence). The germline V and J ends were trimmed by 4 bases and 4 bases, with 11 bases remaining between them. The CDR3 runs to 14 residues. The CDR3 DNA reads TGTGCCAGCAGCTACCGGGACAAGTACAATGAGCAGTTCTTC. This encodes CASSYRDKYNEQFF. The variable domain in full, completed from reference TRBV7-9 and TRBJ2-1, reads DTGVSQNPRHKITKRGQNVTFRCDPISEHNRLYWYRQTLGQGPEFLTYFQNEAQLEKSRLLSDRFSAERPKGSFSTLEIQRTEQGDSAMYLCASSYRDKYNEQFFGPGTRLTVL.

The chain uses TRBV5-1 and TRBJ2-3; 11 nucleotides match TRBD2. The CDR3 is made up of 17 amino acids. Germline V gene data show CDR1 as SGHRS and CDR2 as YFSETQ. V lost 2 bases and J lost 0; bases outside the gene matches: 5. CDR3 amino acids: CASSLLAGASSTDTQYF. The CDR3 DNA reads as TGCGCCAGCAGCTTACTAGCGGGGGCTTCTAGCACAGATACGCAGTATTTT.

The chain links TRBV9 to TRBJ2-3, with 12 bases lining up with TRBD2. V lost 4 bases and J lost 2; bases outside the gene matches: 5. The CDR3 sequence is 16 residues long. Germline V gene lookup returns CDR1 SGDLS and CDR2 YYNGEE. In DNA form, the CDR3 reads TGTGCCAGCAGCTTCGGGACTAGCGGGCTCACAGATACGCAGTATTTT. It yields the protein CASSFGTSGLTDTQYF.

The chain couples TRBV30 to TRBJ2-7, with D uncertain. This CDR3 is built from 11 residues. The V end was cut by 1 base, the J end by 2 bases, with 3 bases between. Germline V gene data show CDR1 as GTSNPN and CDR2 as SVGIG (reference sequence). The CDR3 reads CAWSDPYEQYF. CDR3 coding DNA: TGTGCCTGGAGTGACCCCTACGAGCAGTACTTC. The full variable domain, completed using reference TRBV30 and TRBJ2-7, is SQTIHQWPATLVQPVGSPLSLECTVEGTSNPNLYWYRQAAGRGLQLLFYSVGIGQISSEVPQNLSASRPQDRQFILSSKKLLLSDSGFYLCAWSDPYEQYFGPGTRLTVT.

The CDR3 nucleotides are TGTGCCAGCAGCTTGGAAAATGGATGGGACGGGTTCTTC. Its translation is CASSLENGWDGFF. The gene calls are TRBV5-6 and TRBJ2-1; either TRBD1 or TRBD2 may supply D (5 bases each). This CDR3 has 13 amino acids. Germline V gives CDR1 SGHDT, CDR2 YYEEEE. Trimming cost V 0 bases and J 15 bases, with 16 bases left between them. The full variable domain, completed using reference TRBV5-6 and TRBJ2-1, is DAGVTQSPTHLIKTRGQQVTLRCSPKSGHDTVSWYQQALGQGPQFIFQYYEEEERQRGNFPDRFSGHQFPNYSSELNVNALLLGDSALYLCASSLENGWDGFFGPGTRLTVL.

This clone was counted a single time. This chain joins TRBV28 and TRBJ1-1; possible D gene TRBD1, 5 bases. V dropped 1 base and J dropped 1 base, with 16 bases sitting between them. Per germline, CDR1 MDHEN and CDR2 SYDVKM. The CDR3 is 17 residues long. CDR3 region: CASSLFSGSQGNTEAFF. CDR3 coding DNA: TGTGCCAGCAGTTTATTTTCAGGGAGTCAGGGGAACACTGAAGCTTTCTTT.

This clone came up once. The rearrangement links TRBV5-4 to TRBJ2-3, with D possibly TRBD2 on 7 matching bases. This CDR3 region has 15 residues. Germline-derived CDR1 and CDR2 are SGHNT and YYREEE (reference sequence). Trimming took off 1 base at V and 4 bases at J, with 13 bases between the two ends. CDR3 protein: CASSLRGGAADTQYF. CDR3 bases: TGTGCCAGCAGCTTGAGGGGGGGGGCGGCAGATACGCAGTATTTT.

The V gene is TRBV9, the J gene TRBJ2-3; TRBD1 matches at 7 bases. Germline V gene data show CDR1 as SGDLS and CDR2 as YYNGEE. This CDR3 is built from 13 residues. J was trimmed by 4 bases and V by 3 bases; bases with no gene match: 2. This chain's CDR3 is CASSAGTADTQYF. In DNA form, the CDR3 reads TGTGCCAGCAGCGCCGGGACAGCAGATACGCAGTATTTT. The full variable domain, rest sourced from reference TRBV9 and TRBJ2-3, is DSGVTQTPKHLITATGQRVTLRCSPRSGDLSVYWYQQSLDQGLQFLIQYYNGEERAKGNILERFSAQQFPDLHSELNLSSLELGDSALYFCASSAGTADTQYFGPGTRLTVL.

The chain recombines TRBV5-6 with TRBJ2-3; D call uncertain. The CDR3 has 15 residues. Germline CDR1 SGHDT, CDR2 YYEEEE. V lost 6 bases and J 0 bases, leaving 14 bases between the germline ends. The CDR3 bases are TGTGCCAGCACTGCTACCCCGTTTAGCACAGATACGCAGTATTTT. It specifies CASTATPFSTDTQYF.